Below, 27 T cell receptor beta chains from the same sample are listed, as sequenced in a study of shared T cell receptors in the human thymus. The table came from immunoSEQ multiplex PCR; TCRdb's copy has only in-frame clones and leaves some out. The repertoire holds 450,000 to 650,000 clones, with more than 75% as singletons. These data are also associated with another study on human thymus T cells.

Source material: thymocytes. The receptors come from a boy in the first two years of life with a congenital heart defect.

In nucleotides, the CDR3 is TGTGCCAAACAGGGGAATCAGCCCCAGCATTTT. Its protein product is CAKQGNQPQHF. The gene calls are TRBV30 and TRBJ1-5; 7 bases map to TRBD1. The V gene's germline CDR1 is GTSNPN and CDR2 SVGIG (reference sequence). The CDR3 loop spans 11 amino acids. Losses at the gene ends were 8 bases for V and 4 bases for J; bases not matched to a gene: 2.

V and J are TRBV6-5 and TRBJ2-1; TRBD1 matches 7 bases. The junction had 14 bases not matched to a gene; V was cut back by 4 bases and J by 8 bases. CDR1 MNHEY and CDR2 SVGAGI come from the germline V gene. The CDR3 runs 16 residues. CDR3 nucleotides: TGTGCCAGCAGTTGCCGACAGGGCTTAATGGTCGATGAGCAGTTCTTC. Translation gives CASSCRQGLMVDEQFF.

This clone was recorded only once. This sequence joins TRBV28 and TRBJ2-4; 10 nucleotides match TRBD2. CDR1 is MDHEN and CDR2 is SYDVKM in the germline V gene. With 3 bases clipped from V and 8 bases from J, the junction kept 7 bases outside the gene matches. The CDR3 sequence is 15 residues long. CDR3: CASSLTSGRAHIQYF. DNA of the CDR3: TGTGCCAGCAGTTTGACTAGCGGGCGGGCGCACATTCAGTACTTC. The full variable domain, in which reference TRBV28 and TRBJ2-4 provide the parts outside the CDR3, is DVKVTQSSRYLVKRTGEKVFLECVQDMDHENMFWYRQDPGLGLRLIYFSYDVKMKEKGDIPEGYSVSREKKERFSLILESASTNQTSMYLCASSLTSGRAHIQYFGAGTRLSVL.

V is TRBV7-9 and J is TRBJ1-1; a possible D gene is TRBD1 (5 bases). The germline V and J ends were trimmed by 4 bases and 1 base, with 10 bases remaining between them. This CDR3 contains 14 residues. Germline loops: CDR1 SEHNR, CDR2 FQNEAQ (reference sequence). CDR3 in DNA: TGTGCCAGCAGCTCGCGGGGGAGGAACACTGAAGCTTTCTTT. It specifies CASSSRGRNTEAFF.

This clone has just one count. The chain links TRBV6-6 to TRBJ1-5, with no clear D. The germline V gene has CDR1 MNHNY and CDR2 SVGAGI (reference sequence). V lost 7 bases and J lost 6, with 10 bases in between. CDR3 length equals 12 residues. The CDR3 protein is CASTWSGQPQHF. In DNA form, the CDR3 reads TGTGCCAGCACCTGGTCGGGTCAGCCCCAGCATTTT.

The V gene is TRBV4-2, the J gene TRBJ2-7; 9 bases line up with TRBD2. The CDR3 sequence is 17 residues long. The germline gives CDR1 LGHNA, CDR2 YNFKEQ. The V segment lost 1 base and the J segment 2 bases; nucleotides outside the gene matches: 9. CDR3 sequence reads: CASSQVAWREGPYEQYF. The CDR3 nucleotides read TGTGCCAGCAGCCAAGTCGCCTGGCGGGAGGGCCCCTACGAGCAGTACTTC.

The CDR3 DNA reads as TGCGCCAGCAGCCGCCGACTAGCGGGAGGGCACAATGAGCAGTTCTTC. Protein product: CASSRRLAGGHNEQFF. This chain uses TRBV4-1 with TRBJ2-1, with 14 nucleotides matching TRBD2. Germline assignment: CDR1 MGHRA and CDR2 YSYEKL. The CDR3 has 16 amino acids. J gave up 5 bases and V 4 bases, and 4 bases lay outside the gene matches.

This chain uses TRBV7-2 with TRBJ1-4; D is undetermined. CDR3 length equals 14 residues. Germline CDR1 reads SGHTA; CDR2 reads FQGNSA. V was cut by 4 bases and J by 4 bases, with 10 bases left in between. CDR3 sequence reads: CASSSLGLNEKLFF. CDR3 DNA sequence: TGTGCCAGCAGCTCCTTGGGCCTTAATGAAAAACTGTTTTTT.

The rearrangement uses TRBV27 and TRBJ1-5; a possible D gene is TRBD1 (6 bases). The CDR3 contains 15 residues. CDR1 MNHEY and CDR2 SMNVEV come from the germline V gene (reference sequence). V lost 5 bases and J lost 5, with 16 bases in between. For the CDR3, the DNA is TGTGCCAGCAGTACTATAGCCCGACAGGATCAGCCCCAGCATTTT. Residues: CASSTIARQDQPQHF.

V and J are TRBV30 and TRBJ2-1, with TRBD2 as a possible D gene (7 bases). The CDR3 has 15 amino acids. The V end was cut by 0 bases, the J end by 8 bases, with 17 bases between. Germline values: CDR1 GTSNPN, CDR2 SVGIG (reference sequence). The CDR3 DNA is TGTGCCTGGAGTGTACCGGGCGGGGGCCAAGATGAGCAGTTCTTC. This codes for CAWSVPGGGQDEQFF.

This clone was observed a few times. The V gene is TRBV5-1, the J gene TRBJ2-3, with a possible D match to TRBD2 (7 bases). V was pared by 2 bases and J by 6 bases, with 13 bases between. This CDR3 spans 14 amino acids. The germline CDR1 and CDR2 sequences are SGHRS and YFSETQ. CDR3 in DNA: TGCGCCAGCAGCTTACAGGGAGGGTTGGATACGCAGTATTTT. Residues: CASSLQGGLDTQYF.

The chain uses TRBV12-5 and TRBJ2-5; TRBD2 might be the D (5 bases). CDR3 size: 16 residues. The V end was cut by 0 bases, the J end by 1 base, with 12 bases between. Germline loops: CDR1 LGHNT, CDR2 FRNRAP. CDR3 nucleotides: TGTGCTAGTGGTTTGGTGGGGAGAGGGCCCCAAGAGACCCAGTACTTC. The encoded protein is CASGLVGRGPQETQYF.

The chain joins TRBV6-6 to TRBJ2-5; 13 bases are a match to TRBD2. Judging by the DNA end, TRBJ2-7 fits better; the J call may be wrong. CDR3 length equals 16 residues. Germline V gives CDR1 MNHNY, CDR2 SVGAGI (reference sequence). The CDR3 DNA follows: TGTGCCAGCAGTGGATGGACTAGCGGGGGCTCCTACGAGCAGTACTTC. Its translation is CASSGWTSGGSYEQYF.

There are a few counts of this clone. This sequence joins TRBV6-5 and TRBJ2-7; 7 bases match TRBD1. The V gene's germline CDR1 is MNHEY and CDR2 SVGAGI. The trim removed 3 bases at V and 3 bases at J, leaving 2 bases unmatched. This CDR3 is built from 13 residues. The CDR3 DNA reads TGTGCCAGCAGTTATTGGGACAGCTACGAGCAGTACTTC. Amino acids: CASSYWDSYEQYF.

The chain has TRBV27 and TRBJ2-7; TRBD1 aligns across 8 bases. The CDR3 is made up of 13 amino acids. V was clipped by 5 bases and J by 7 bases; unmatched bases: 7. Per germline, CDR1 MNHEY and CDR2 SMNVEV (reference sequence). CDR3: CASSARQGREQYF. The CDR3 DNA reads as TGTGCCAGCAGTGCCCGACAGGGGAGGGAGCAGTACTTC.

The V and J genes are TRBV30 and TRBJ1-4, with D hard to call. CDR1 GTSNPN and CDR2 SVGIG come from the germline V gene (reference sequence). V lost 0 bases, J lost 8 bases, and 22 bases lay in between. This CDR3 spans 17 amino acids. CDR3: CAWSVRLARTPREKLFF. The CDR3 coding sequence is TGTGCCTGGAGTGTACGGCTTGCCCGCACCCCTAGGGAAAAACTGTTTTTT.

The chain couples TRBV30 to TRBJ2-5, with 12 bases that match TRBD2. This CDR3 spans 19 amino acids. Trimming at V came to 0 bases and at J to 4 bases, leaving 15 bases not matched to a gene. Per germline, CDR1 GTSNPN and CDR2 SVGIG (reference sequence). The CDR3 DNA reads TGTGCCTGGAGTGTCACAAGCGAGTCTAGCGGGAGGGCCCCAGAGACCCAGTACTTC. It specifies CAWSVTSESSGRAPETQYF. The entire variable domain, with the rest obtained from reference TRBV30 and TRBJ2-5, is as follows: SQTIHQWPATLVQPVGSPLSLECTVEGTSNPNLYWYRQAAGRGLQLLFYSVGIGQISSEVPQNLSASRPQDRQFILSSKKLLLSDSGFYLCAWSVTSESSGRAPETQYFGPGTRLLVL.

This sequence joins TRBV4-2 and TRBJ2-2; TRBD2 aligns across 15 bases. This CDR3 contains 17 residues. The junction had 3 bases not matched to a gene; V was cut back by 4 bases and J by 3 bases. CDR1 is LGHNA and CDR2 is YNFKEQ in the germline V gene. In nucleotides, the CDR3 is TGTGCCAGCAGCCCGGGACTAGCGGGAGGACACACCGGGGAGCTGTTTTTT. Protein product: CASSPGLAGGHTGELFF.

The V call is TRBV7-2, the J call TRBJ2-7; 12 bases fit TRBD2. V dropped 4 bases and J dropped 1; count of bases not matched to a gene: 5. Germline-derived CDR1 and CDR2 are SGHTA and FQGNSA. The CDR3 loop spans 16 amino acids. Here the CDR3 DNA reads TGTGCCAGCAGCTGGACCCTAGCGGGAGGGTCCTACGAGCAGTACTTC. Translating gives CASSWTLAGGSYEQYF.

The J gene is TRBJ2-3, the V gene TRBV7-6; unclear D gene. V shed 5 bases and J shed 3 bases, with 15 bases lying between them. CDR3 length: 15 amino acids. The germline gives CDR1 SGHVS, CDR2 FNYEAQ. CDR3 region: CASSPAGSVTDTQYF. The CDR3 DNA reads TGTGCCAGCAGCCCGGCCGGGTCGGTAACAGATACGCAGTATTTT.

The chain carries TRBV14 and TRBJ2-3; 12 bases are a match to TRBD2. This CDR3 is 16 amino acids long. The junction had 6 bases not matched to a gene; V was cut back by 4 bases and J by 4 bases. Germline CDR1 reads SGHDN; CDR2 reads FVKESK. The CDR3 region is CASSLQTSGSADTQYF. For the CDR3, the DNA is TGTGCCAGCAGCCTCCAGACTAGCGGGAGTGCAGATACGCAGTATTTT.

V gene TRBV19 combines with J gene TRBJ2-1; a weak D match, TRBD2 (6 bases). The CDR3 covers 18 residues. Trimming pared 3 bases from V and 0 bases from J, leaving 18 bases between. The germline V gene encodes CDR1 LNHDA and CDR2 SQIVND (reference sequence). Written as DNA, the CDR3 is TGTGCCAGTAGTATTCCTGCTAGCGAGAAGAGCTCCTACAATGAGCAGTTCTTC. Amino acids: CASSIPASEKSSYNEQFF.

The count of this clone is one. V gene TRBV11-2 combines with J gene TRBJ2-7; TRBD2 agrees at 7 bases. V shed 4 bases, J shed 3 bases, and the junction held 12 bases outside the gene matches. Germline lookup yields CDR1 SGHAT and CDR2 FQNNGV. The CDR3 has 16 residues. This chain's CDR3 is CASSSTLREALYEQYF. The CDR3 DNA reads TGTGCCAGCAGCTCCACCCTCCGGGAGGCTCTCTACGAGCAGTACTTC.

V gene TRBV12-5 combines with J gene TRBJ2-1, with 10 bases aligning to TRBD2. CDR1 and CDR2 (germline): LGHNT, FRNRAP. This CDR3 comprises 15 residues. V was pared by 5 bases and J by 9 bases, with 10 bases of the junction left unmatched. The CDR3 region is CASGPAGTSVREQFF. In DNA, the CDR3 is TGTGCTAGTGGTCCAGCCGGGACTAGCGTCCGTGAGCAGTTCTTC.

V and J are TRBV6-4 and TRBJ2-7, with TRBD1 matching 7 bases. The CDR3 is 15 amino acids. Germline assignment: CDR1 MRHNA and CDR2 SNTAGT. Trimming cost V 3 bases and J 3 bases; bases outside gene matches: 8. Here the CDR3 reads CASSESKGAGYEQYF. The CDR3 DNA reads as TGTGCCAGCAGTGAATCCAAGGGGGCGGGCTACGAGCAGTACTTC.

This clone showed up just a few times. The rearrangement joins TRBV19 to TRBJ1-3; 10 nucleotides match TRBD1. CDR3 length: 13 residues. Germline V gene data show CDR1 as LNHDA and CDR2 as SQIVND (reference sequence). V shed 5 bases and J 7 bases; nucleotides not matched to a gene: 2. DNA for the CDR3: TGTGCCAGTAGTGACAGGGGGCGGAACACCATATATTTT. It yields the protein CASSDRGRNTIYF.

The chain links TRBV9 to TRBJ2-2; possible D gene TRBD1, 5 bases. V lost 5 bases, J lost 6 bases, and 11 bases lay in between. CDR1 is SGDLS, CDR2 YYNGEE, per germline. The CDR3 has 13 residues. CDR3 region: CASSVGASGELFF. As DNA, the CDR3 is TGTGCCAGCAGTGTTGGGGCCTCCGGGGAGCTGTTTTTT. Filled out from reference TRBV9 and TRBJ2-2, the complete variable domain reads DSGVTQTPKHLITATGQRVTLRCSPRSGDLSVYWYQQSLDQGLQFLIQYYNGEERAKGNILERFSAQQFPDLHSELNLSSLELGDSALYFCASSVGASGELFFGEGSRLTVL.